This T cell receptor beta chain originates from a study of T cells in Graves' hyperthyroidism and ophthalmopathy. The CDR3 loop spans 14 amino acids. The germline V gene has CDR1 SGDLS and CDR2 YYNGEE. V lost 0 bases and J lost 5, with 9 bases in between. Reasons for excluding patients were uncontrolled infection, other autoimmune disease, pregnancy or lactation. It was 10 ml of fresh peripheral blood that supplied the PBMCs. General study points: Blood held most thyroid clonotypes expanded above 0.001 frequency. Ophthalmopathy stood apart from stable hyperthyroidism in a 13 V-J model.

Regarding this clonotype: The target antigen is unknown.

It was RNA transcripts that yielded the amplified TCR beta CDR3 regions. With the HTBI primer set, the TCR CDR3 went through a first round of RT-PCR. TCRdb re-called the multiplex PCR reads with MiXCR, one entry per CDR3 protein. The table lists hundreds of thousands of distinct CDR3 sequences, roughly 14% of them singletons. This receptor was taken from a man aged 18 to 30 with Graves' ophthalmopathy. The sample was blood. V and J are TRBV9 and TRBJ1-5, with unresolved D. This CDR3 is CASSVGSDYQPQHF. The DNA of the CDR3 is TGTGCCAGCAGCGTAGGGTCGGACTATCAGCCCCAGCATTTT. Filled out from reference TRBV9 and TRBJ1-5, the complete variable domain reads DSGVTQTPKHLITATGQRVTLRCSPRSGDLSVYWYQQSLDQGLQFLIQYYNGEERAKGNILERFSAQQFPDLHSELNLSSLELGDSALYFCASSVGSDYQPQHFGDGTRLSIL.